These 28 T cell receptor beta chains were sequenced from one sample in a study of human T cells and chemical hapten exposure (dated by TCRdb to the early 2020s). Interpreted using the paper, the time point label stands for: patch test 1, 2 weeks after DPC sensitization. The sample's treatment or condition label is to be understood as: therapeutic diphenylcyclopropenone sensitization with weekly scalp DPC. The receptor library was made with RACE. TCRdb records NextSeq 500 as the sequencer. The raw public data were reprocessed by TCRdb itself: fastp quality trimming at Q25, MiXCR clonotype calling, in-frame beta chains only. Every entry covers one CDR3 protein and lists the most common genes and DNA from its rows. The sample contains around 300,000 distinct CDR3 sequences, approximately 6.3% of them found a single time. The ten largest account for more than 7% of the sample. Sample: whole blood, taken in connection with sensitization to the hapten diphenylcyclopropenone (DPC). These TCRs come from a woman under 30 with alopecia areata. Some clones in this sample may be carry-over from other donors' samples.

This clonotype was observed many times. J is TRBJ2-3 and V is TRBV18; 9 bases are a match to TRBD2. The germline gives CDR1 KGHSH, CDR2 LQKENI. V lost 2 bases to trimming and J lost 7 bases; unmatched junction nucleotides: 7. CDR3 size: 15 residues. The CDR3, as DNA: TGTGCCAGCTCACCAAGAGCGGGGGGCGGACATACGCAGTATTTT. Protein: CASSPRAGGGHTQYF.

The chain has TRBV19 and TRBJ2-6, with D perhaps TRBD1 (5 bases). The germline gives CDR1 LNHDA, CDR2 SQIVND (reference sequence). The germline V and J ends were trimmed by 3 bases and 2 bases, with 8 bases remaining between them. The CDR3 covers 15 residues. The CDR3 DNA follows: TGTGCCAGTAGTATTAAGGGGACTGGGGCCAACGTCCTGACTTTC. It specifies CASSIKGTGANVLTF.

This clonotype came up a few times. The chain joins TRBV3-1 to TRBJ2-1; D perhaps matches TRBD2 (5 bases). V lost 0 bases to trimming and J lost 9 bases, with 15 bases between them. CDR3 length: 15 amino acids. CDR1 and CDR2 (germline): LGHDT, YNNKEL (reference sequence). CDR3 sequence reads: CASSQDTTRLREQFF. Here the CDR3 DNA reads TGTGCCAGCAGCCAAGATACCACTAGATTGCGTGAGCAGTTCTTC.

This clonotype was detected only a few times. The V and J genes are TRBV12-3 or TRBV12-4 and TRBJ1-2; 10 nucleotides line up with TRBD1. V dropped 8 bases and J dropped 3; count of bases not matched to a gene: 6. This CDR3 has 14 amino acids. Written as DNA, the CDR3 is TGTGCCAGCGGCAGGACAGGGGGACACTATGGCTACACCTTC. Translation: CASGRTGGHYGYTF.

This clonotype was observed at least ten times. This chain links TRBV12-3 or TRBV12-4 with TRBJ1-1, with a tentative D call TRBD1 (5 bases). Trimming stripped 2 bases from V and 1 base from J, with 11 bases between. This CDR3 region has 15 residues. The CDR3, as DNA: TGTGCCAGCAGTTTATTAGGAGGGGCGAACACTGAAGCTTTCTTT. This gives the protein CASSLLGGANTEAFF.

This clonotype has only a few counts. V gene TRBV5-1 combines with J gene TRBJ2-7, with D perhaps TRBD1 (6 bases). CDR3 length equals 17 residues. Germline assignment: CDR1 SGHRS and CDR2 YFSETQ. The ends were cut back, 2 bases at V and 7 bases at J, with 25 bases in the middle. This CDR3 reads CASSFTGRPQWKKEQYF. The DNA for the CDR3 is TGCGCCAGCAGCTTTACAGGGCGCCCGCAATGGAAGAAAGAGCAGTACTTC.

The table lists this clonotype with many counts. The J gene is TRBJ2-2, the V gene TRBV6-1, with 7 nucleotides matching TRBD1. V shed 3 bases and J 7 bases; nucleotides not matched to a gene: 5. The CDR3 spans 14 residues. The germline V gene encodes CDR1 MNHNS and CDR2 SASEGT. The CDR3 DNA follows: TGTGCCAGCAGTGACTGGGCAGGGGGCGGGGAGCTGTTTTTT. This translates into CASSDWAGGGELFF.

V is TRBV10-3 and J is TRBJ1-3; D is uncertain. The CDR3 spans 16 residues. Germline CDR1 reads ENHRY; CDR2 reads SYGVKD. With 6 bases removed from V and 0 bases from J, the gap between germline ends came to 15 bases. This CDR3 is CAIRPGNSGSGNTIYF. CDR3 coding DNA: TGTGCCATCAGACCGGGGAATTCGGGCTCTGGAAACACCATATATTTT.

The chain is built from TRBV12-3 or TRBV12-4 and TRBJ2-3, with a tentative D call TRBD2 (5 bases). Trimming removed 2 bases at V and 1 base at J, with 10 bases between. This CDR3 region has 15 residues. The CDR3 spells CASSLRGWGTDTQYF. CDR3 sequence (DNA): TGTGCCAGCAGTTTAAGAGGGTGGGGCACAGATACGCAGTATTTT.

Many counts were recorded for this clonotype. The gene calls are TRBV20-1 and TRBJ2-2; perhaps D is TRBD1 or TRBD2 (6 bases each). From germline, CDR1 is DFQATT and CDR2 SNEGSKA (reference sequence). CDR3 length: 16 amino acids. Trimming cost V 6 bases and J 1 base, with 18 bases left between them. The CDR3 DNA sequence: TGCAGTGCCCGAAGGGGGGACCCGGGGAACACCGGGGAGCTGTTTTTT. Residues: CSARRGDPGNTGELFF.

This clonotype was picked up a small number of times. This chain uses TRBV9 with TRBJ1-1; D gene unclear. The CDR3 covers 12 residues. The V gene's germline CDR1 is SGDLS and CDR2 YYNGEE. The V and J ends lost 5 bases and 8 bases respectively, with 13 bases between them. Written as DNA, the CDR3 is TGTGCCAGCAGTGGTCCGGCAGGCGAAGCTTTCTTT. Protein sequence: CASSGPAGEAFF.

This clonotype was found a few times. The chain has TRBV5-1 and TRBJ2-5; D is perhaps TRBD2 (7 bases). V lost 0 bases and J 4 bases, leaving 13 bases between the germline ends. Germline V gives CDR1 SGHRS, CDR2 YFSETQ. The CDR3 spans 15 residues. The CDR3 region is CASSLENGGPETQYF. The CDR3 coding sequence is TGCGCCAGCAGCTTGGAGAACGGGGGGCCAGAGACCCAGTACTTC.

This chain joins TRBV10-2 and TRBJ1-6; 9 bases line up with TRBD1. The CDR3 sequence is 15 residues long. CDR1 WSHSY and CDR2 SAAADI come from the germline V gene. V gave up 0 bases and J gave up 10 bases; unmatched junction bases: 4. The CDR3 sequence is CASSESQGAWSPLHF. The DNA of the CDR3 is TGCGCCAGCAGTGAGTCACAGGGGGCATGGTCACCCCTCCACTTT.

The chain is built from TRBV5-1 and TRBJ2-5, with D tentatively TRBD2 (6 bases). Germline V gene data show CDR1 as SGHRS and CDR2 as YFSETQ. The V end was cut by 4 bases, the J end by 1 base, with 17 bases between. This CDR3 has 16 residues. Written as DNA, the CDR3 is TGCGCCAGCAGCCGTGTCGGGGGAACCCTCCAAGAGACCCAGTACTTC. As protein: CASSRVGGTLQETQYF.

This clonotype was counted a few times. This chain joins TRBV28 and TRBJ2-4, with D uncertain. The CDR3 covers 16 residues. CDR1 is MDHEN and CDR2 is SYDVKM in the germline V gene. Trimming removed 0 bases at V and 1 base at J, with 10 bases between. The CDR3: CASSLWGKGAKNIQYF. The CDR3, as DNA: TGTGCCAGCAGTTTATGGGGGAAAGGGGCCAAAAACATTCAGTACTTC.

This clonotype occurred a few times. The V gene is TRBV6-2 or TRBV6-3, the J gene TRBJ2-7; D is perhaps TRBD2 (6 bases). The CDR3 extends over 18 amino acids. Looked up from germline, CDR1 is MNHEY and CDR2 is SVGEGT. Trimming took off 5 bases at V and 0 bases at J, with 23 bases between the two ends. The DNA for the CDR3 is TGTGCCAGCAGTCGCCCGGGAGATAGTCCATTGAGCTCCTACGAGCAGTACTTC. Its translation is CASSRPGDSPLSSYEQYF.

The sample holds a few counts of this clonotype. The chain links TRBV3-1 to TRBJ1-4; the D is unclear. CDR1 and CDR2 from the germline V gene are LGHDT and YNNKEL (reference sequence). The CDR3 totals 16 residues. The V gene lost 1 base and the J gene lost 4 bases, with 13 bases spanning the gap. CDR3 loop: CASSQGRRRYNEKLFF. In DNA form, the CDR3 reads TGTGCCAGCAGCCAAGGACGAAGACGCTATAATGAAAAACTGTTTTTT.

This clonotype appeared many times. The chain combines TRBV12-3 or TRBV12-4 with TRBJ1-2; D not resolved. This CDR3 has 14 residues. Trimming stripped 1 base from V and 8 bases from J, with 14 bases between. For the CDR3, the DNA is TGTGCCAGCAGTTTAGTCCTCATCACCTACGGCTACACCTTC. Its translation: CASSLVLITYGYTF.

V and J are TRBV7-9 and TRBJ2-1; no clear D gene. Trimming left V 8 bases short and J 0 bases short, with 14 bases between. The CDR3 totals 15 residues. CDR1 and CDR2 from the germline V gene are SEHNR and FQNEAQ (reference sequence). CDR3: CASPDELSSYNEQFF. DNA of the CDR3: TGTGCCAGCCCGGATGAACTTAGCTCCTACAATGAGCAGTTCTTC.

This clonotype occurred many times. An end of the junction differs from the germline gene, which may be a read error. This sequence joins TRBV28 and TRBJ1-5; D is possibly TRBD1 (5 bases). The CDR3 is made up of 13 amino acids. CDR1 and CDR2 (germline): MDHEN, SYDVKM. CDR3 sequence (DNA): TGTGCCAGCAGTTTATTGAAAGGTCGCGACAGTAGGTTT. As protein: CASSLLKGRDSRF.

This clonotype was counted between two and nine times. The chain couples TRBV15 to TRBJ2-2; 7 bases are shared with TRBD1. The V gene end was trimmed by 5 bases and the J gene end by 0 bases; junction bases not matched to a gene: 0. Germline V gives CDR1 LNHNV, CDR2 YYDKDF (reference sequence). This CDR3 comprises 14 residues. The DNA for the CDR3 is TGTGCCACCAGCGACAGGGCGAACACCGGGGAGCTGTTTTTT. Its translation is CATSDRANTGELFF.

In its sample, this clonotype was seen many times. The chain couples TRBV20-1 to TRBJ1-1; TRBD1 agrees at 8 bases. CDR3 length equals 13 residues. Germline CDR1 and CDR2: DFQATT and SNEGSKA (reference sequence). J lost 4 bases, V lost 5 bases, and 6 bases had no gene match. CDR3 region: CSAPRQGLTEAFF. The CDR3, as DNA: TGCAGTGCTCCTAGACAGGGGCTCACTGAAGCTTTCTTT.

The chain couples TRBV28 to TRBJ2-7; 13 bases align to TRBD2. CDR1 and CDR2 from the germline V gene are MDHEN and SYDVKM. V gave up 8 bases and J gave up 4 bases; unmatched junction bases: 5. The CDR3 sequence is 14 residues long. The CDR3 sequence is CASGLAGVQYEQYF. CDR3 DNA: TGTGCCAGCGGACTAGCGGGGGTCCAATACGAGCAGTACTTC.

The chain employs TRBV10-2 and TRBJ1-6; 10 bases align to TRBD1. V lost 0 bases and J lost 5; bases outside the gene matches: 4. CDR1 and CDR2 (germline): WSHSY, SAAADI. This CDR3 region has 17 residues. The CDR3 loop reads CASSESTGGWNNSPLHF. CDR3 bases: TGCGCCAGCAGTGAGTCGACAGGGGGCTGGAATAATTCACCCCTCCACTTT.

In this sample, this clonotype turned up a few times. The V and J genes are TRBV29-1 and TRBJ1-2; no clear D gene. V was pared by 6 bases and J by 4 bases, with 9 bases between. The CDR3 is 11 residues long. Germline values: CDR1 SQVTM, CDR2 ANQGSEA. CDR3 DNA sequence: TGCAGCGTCGCAGGAGCCTATGGCTACACCTTC. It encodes CSVAGAYGYTF. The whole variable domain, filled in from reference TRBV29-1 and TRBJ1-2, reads SAVISQKPSRDICQRGTSLTIQCQVDSQVTMMFWYRQQPGQSLTLIATANQGSEATYESGFVIDKFPISRPNLTFSTLTVSNMSPEDSSIYLCSVAGAYGYTFGSGTRLTVV.

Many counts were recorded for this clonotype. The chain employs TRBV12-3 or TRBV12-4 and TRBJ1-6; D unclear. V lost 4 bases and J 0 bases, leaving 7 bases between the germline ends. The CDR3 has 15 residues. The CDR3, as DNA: TGTGCCAGCAGTTCTGAGAGCTCCTATAATTCACCCCTCCACTTT. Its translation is CASSSESSYNSPLHF.

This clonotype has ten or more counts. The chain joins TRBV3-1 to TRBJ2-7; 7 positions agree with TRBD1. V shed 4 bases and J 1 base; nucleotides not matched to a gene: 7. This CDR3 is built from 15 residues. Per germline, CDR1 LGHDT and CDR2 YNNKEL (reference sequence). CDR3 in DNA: TGTGCCAGCAGCCCGAGAGGGGACAGTTCCTACGAGCAGTACTTC. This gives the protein CASSPRGDSSYEQYF.

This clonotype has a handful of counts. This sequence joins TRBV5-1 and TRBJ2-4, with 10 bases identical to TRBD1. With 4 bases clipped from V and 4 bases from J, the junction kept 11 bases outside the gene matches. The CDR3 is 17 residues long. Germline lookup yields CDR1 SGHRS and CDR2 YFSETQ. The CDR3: CASSLDRGLSLKNIQYF. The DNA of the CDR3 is TGCGCCAGCAGCCTCGACAGGGGGCTCTCCCTTAAAAACATTCAGTACTTC.